This T cell receptor beta chain was observed in a study of monozygotic twins with inflammatory bowel disease. Germline CDR1 and CDR2: SGHRS and YFSETQ. The CDR3 loop spans 14 amino acids. A remark on this clonotype: Antigen unknown.

Template switching introduced UMIs that contain a 6-nucleotide sample barcode. TCRdb re-analyzed the 5' RACE reads; it lists each CDR3 protein once, without DNA. In all, the sample yields around 400,000 distinct CDR3 sequences. General study results and limits: Separate T cell subtypes could not be resolved from one another.

The sequencing sample was made of blood. The genes are TRBV5-1 and TRBJ1-1; there is no DNA to check the TCRdb D call of TRBD1. This clonotype was sampled from a human donor with ulcerative colitis or Crohn's disease, or a healthy co-twin of an affected twin (not recorded which). The CDR3 loop reads CASSFLDSNTEAFF. The entire variable domain, with the rest obtained from reference TRBV5-1 and TRBJ1-1, is as follows: KAGVTQTPRYLIKTRGQQVTLSCSPISGHRSVSWYQQTPGQGLQFLFEYFSETQRNKGNFPGRFSGRQFSNSRSEMNVSTLELGDSALYLCASSFLDSNTEAFFGQGTRLTVV.